A selection of T cell receptor beta chains follows, all from one sample in a study of patients and donors after allogeneic stem cell transplantation. In TCRdb, the RT-PCR reads were re-called with MiXCR into one record per CDR3 protein. Of tens of thousands of distinct CDR3 sequences in the sample, about 30% were seen once. Sequenced input: blood, either unsorted or a sorted T cell fraction (not recorded which). These receptors were taken from a human donor who was either an allogeneic HSCT recipient or a stem cell or donor lymphocyte infusion donor (not recorded which). It is not recorded whose cells these are; they may come from a transplant donor. The CDR3 runs from the conserved cysteine through the conserved F or W. A D gene is named only where the DNA matches it firmly. Clone sizes are given selectively: once, few, many, or a class where the clone is expanded.

v_call: TRBV6-5; clone_size: NA; j_call: TRBJ1-2; d_call: TRBD1; cdr3_aa: CASSYSTGGLYNYGYTF; cdr3_nt: TGTGCCAGCAGTTACTCGACAGGGGGCCTATATAACTATGGCTACACCTTC
v_call: TRBV5-1; clone_size: few; j_call: TRBJ1-1; d_call: TRBD1; cdr3_aa: CASSRPGGFRNTEAFF; cdr3_nt: TGCGCCAGCAGCCGGCCAGGGGGTTTTCGGAACACTGAAGCTTTCTTT
v_call: TRBV30; clone_size: few; j_call: TRBJ1-1; d_call: NA; cdr3_aa: CAWSQQENTEAFF; cdr3_nt: TGTGCCTGGAGTCAACAGGAGAACACTGAAGCTTTCTTT
v_call: TRBV20-1; clone_size: NA; j_call: TRBJ2-7; d_call: TRBD2; cdr3_aa: CSANPGRVPYEQYF; cdr3_nt: TGCAGTGCTAATCCCGGGAGGGTCCCCTACGAGCAGTACTTC
v_call: TRBV12-3/TRBV12-4; clone_size: few; j_call: TRBJ1-2; d_call: NA; cdr3_aa: CASSLNAISNYGYTF; cdr3_nt: TGTGCCAGCAGTTTAAACGCCATTTCTAACTATGGCTACACCTTC
v_call: TRBV4-3; clone_size: few; j_call: TRBJ2-2; d_call: NA; cdr3_aa: CASSQDTGGGTGELFF; cdr3_nt: TGCGCCAGCAGCCAAGATACAGGGGGGGGAACCGGGGAGCTGTTTTTT
v_call: TRBV10-3; clone_size: once; j_call: TRBJ2-7; d_call: NA; cdr3_aa: CAISKTGTSYEQYF; cdr3_nt: TGTGCCATCAGTAAGACGGGGACCTCCTACGAGCAGTACTTC
v_call: TRBV7-2; clone_size: NA; j_call: TRBJ2-1; d_call: NA; cdr3_aa: CASSLFVRDEQFF; cdr3_nt: TGTGCCAGCAGCTTATTTGTGCGCGATGAGCAGTTCTTC
v_call: TRBV20-1; clone_size: NA; j_call: TRBJ2-7; d_call: NA; cdr3_aa: CSVPGDPSRDEQYF; cdr3_nt: TGCAGTGTTCCCGGGGACCCCTCTAGAGACGAGCAGTACTTC
v_call: TRBV9; clone_size: few; j_call: TRBJ1-4; d_call: NA; cdr3_aa: CASSEGATNEKLFF; cdr3_nt: TGTGCCAGCAGCGAAGGGGCAACTAATGAAAAACTGTTTTTT
v_call: TRBV21-1; clone_size: NA; j_call: TRBJ2-5; d_call: NA; cdr3_aa: CASSKDSSGKETQYF; cdr3_nt: TGTGCCAGCAGCAAAGACTCATCAGGGAAAGAGACCCAGTACTTC
v_call: TRBV20-1; clone_size: NA; j_call: TRBJ1-1; d_call: NA; cdr3_aa: CSAPGNMNTEAFF; cdr3_nt: TGCAGTGCTCCGGGGAATATGAACACTGAAGCTTTCTTT
v_call: TRBV5-1; clone_size: NA; j_call: TRBJ2-7; d_call: TRBD2; cdr3_aa: CASSLGGRRYEQYF; cdr3_nt: TGCGCCAGCAGCTTGGGCGGGAGACGCTACGAGCAGTACTTC
v_call: TRBV20-1; clone_size: few; j_call: TRBJ2-7; d_call: TRBD2; cdr3_aa: CSARKLASSYEQYF; cdr3_nt: TGCAGTGCTAGAAAACTAGCGAGCTCCTACGAGCAGTACTTC
v_call: TRBV18; clone_size: NA; j_call: TRBJ2-7; d_call: NA; cdr3_aa: CASSPPSPGSSYEQYF; cdr3_nt: TGTGCCAGCTCACCACCCTCGCCAGGGAGCTCCTACGAGCAGTACTTC
v_call: TRBV6-2/TRBV6-3; clone_size: NA; j_call: TRBJ2-5; d_call: NA; cdr3_aa: CASSYLRGETQYF; cdr3_nt: TGTGCCAGCAGCTATCTCCGGGGAGAGACCCAGTACTTC
v_call: TRBV5-1; clone_size: NA; j_call: TRBJ1-5; d_call: NA; cdr3_aa: CASSADSNQPQHF; cdr3_nt: TGCGCCAGCAGCGCAGATAGCAATCAGCCCCAGCATTTT
v_call: TRBV3-1; clone_size: medium-sized; j_call: TRBJ1-2; d_call: NA; cdr3_aa: CASSQGSSGERGGYTF; cdr3_nt: TGTGCCAGCAGCCAAGGTTCTTCAGGGGAACGAGGTGGCTACACCTTC
v_call: TRBV6-6; clone_size: few; j_call: TRBJ1-2; d_call: NA; cdr3_aa: CASSFGEGNYGYTF; cdr3_nt: TGTGCCAGCAGTTTCGGCGAGGGGAACTATGGCTACACCTTC
v_call: TRBV14; clone_size: few; j_call: TRBJ1-6; d_call: NA; cdr3_aa: CASSQAGQSPLHF; cdr3_nt: TGTGCCAGCAGCCAGGCAGGGCAGTCACCCCTCCACTTT
v_call: TRBV7-3; clone_size: NA; j_call: TRBJ1-5; d_call: NA; cdr3_aa: CASSLRDSNQPQHF; cdr3_nt: TGTGCCAGCAGCTTAAGGGACAGCAATCAGCCCCAGCATTTT
v_call: TRBV6-5; clone_size: NA; j_call: TRBJ1-1; d_call: TRBD1; cdr3_aa: CASSYSAGQGFAEAFF; cdr3_nt: TGTGCCAGCAGTTACTCTGCGGGACAGGGGTTCGCTGAAGCTTTCTTT
v_call: TRBV5-1; clone_size: few; j_call: TRBJ2-5; d_call: NA; cdr3_aa: CASSTYQETQYF; cdr3_nt: TGCGCCAGCAGCACGTACCAAGAGACCCAGTACTTC
v_call: TRBV9; clone_size: NA; j_call: TRBJ2-3; d_call: NA; cdr3_aa: CASSVVDTQYF; cdr3_nt: TGTGCCAGCAGCGTAGTTGATACGCAGTATTTT
v_call: TRBV3-1; clone_size: few; j_call: TRBJ2-5; d_call: TRBD2; cdr3_aa: CASSQDQVIAGVYQETQYF; cdr3_nt: TGTGCCAGCAGCCAAGATCAGGTGATAGCGGGGGTGTACCAAGAGACCCAGTACTTC
v_call: TRBV9; clone_size: NA; j_call: TRBJ1-1; d_call: TRBD1; cdr3_aa: CASSARGSTEAFF; cdr3_nt: TGTGCCAGCAGCGCCAGGGGGAGCACTGAAGCTTTCTTT
v_call: TRBV7-2; clone_size: NA; j_call: TRBJ2-3; d_call: TRBD2; cdr3_aa: CASSNPLAGVDTQYF; cdr3_nt: TGTGCCAGCAGCAATCCACTAGCGGGAGTAGATACGCAGTATTTT
v_call: TRBV5-1; clone_size: NA; j_call: TRBJ1-1; d_call: NA; cdr3_aa: CASSLEPDMNTEAFF; cdr3_nt: TGCGCCAGCAGCTTGGAGCCGGACATGAACACTGAAGCTTTCTTT
v_call: TRBV29-1; clone_size: NA; j_call: TRBJ1-2; d_call: NA; cdr3_aa: CSALPGYGYGYTF; cdr3_nt: TGCAGCGCTCTGCCCGGGTATGGCTATGGCTACACCTTC
v_call: TRBV5-1; clone_size: few; j_call: TRBJ1-6; d_call: NA; cdr3_aa: CASSLGDRNSPLHF; cdr3_nt: TGCGCCAGCAGCTTGGGTGACAGGAATTCACCCCTCCACTTT
v_call: TRBV12-3/TRBV12-4; clone_size: few; j_call: TRBJ1-4; d_call: NA; cdr3_aa: CASSLLLRGGEKLFF; cdr3_nt: TGTGCCAGCAGTTTATTGTTGAGGGGTGGCGAAAAACTGTTTTTT
v_call: TRBV14; clone_size: NA; j_call: TRBJ2-5; d_call: TRBD1; cdr3_aa: CASSQSGQGVGETQYF; cdr3_nt: TGTGCCAGCAGCCAGAGTGGACAGGGGGTCGGAGAGACCCAGTACTTC
v_call: TRBV5-1; clone_size: many; j_call: TRBJ2-1; d_call: NA; cdr3_aa: CASSLLTGSEQFF; cdr3_nt: TGCGCCAGCAGCCTCTTAACAGGGTCTGAGCAGTTCTTC
v_call: TRBV27; clone_size: NA; j_call: TRBJ1-1; d_call: TRBD1; cdr3_aa: CASSLRQGARHTEAFF; cdr3_nt: TGTGCCAGCAGTCTAAGACAGGGGGCGAGGCACACTGAAGCTTTCTTT
v_call: TRBV24-1; clone_size: many; j_call: TRBJ1-1; d_call: NA; cdr3_aa: CATSGPAGKGTEAFF; cdr3_nt: TGTGCCACCAGTGGTCCGGCAGGGAAGGGCACTGAAGCTTTCTTT
v_call: TRBV6-5; clone_size: NA; j_call: TRBJ2-1; d_call: TRBD1; cdr3_aa: CASSLTGGPNEQFF; cdr3_nt: TGTGCCAGCAGTTTGACAGGGGGCCCCAATGAGCAGTTCTTC
v_call: TRBV4-1; clone_size: NA; j_call: TRBJ2-7; d_call: NA; cdr3_aa: CASSQDGYEQYF; cdr3_nt: TGCGCCAGCAGCCAAGACGGCTACGAGCAGTACTTC
v_call: TRBV27; clone_size: NA; j_call: TRBJ2-5; d_call: NA; cdr3_aa: CASSLRAERGETQYF; cdr3_nt: TGTGCCAGCAGTCTCCGGGCTGAAAGGGGGGAGACCCAGTACTTC
v_call: TRBV11-2; clone_size: NA; j_call: TRBJ2-1; d_call: NA; cdr3_aa: CASSLGGRGIEQFF; cdr3_nt: TGTGCCAGCAGCTTAGGAGGCAGGGGAATTGAGCAGTTCTTC
v_call: TRBV18; clone_size: NA; j_call: TRBJ2-5; d_call: NA; cdr3_aa: CASSPAESQETQYF; cdr3_nt: TGTGCCAGCTCACCAGCGGAATCCCAAGAGACCCAGTACTTC
v_call: TRBV7-9; clone_size: NA; j_call: TRBJ2-5; d_call: NA; cdr3_aa: CASSERLIRAETQYF; cdr3_nt: TGTGCCAGCAGCGAACGACTTATTCGAGCGGAGACCCAGTACTTC
v_call: TRBV6-6; clone_size: NA; j_call: TRBJ1-5; d_call: NA; cdr3_aa: CASSWGQPQHF; cdr3_nt: TGTGCCAGCAGTTGGGGTCAGCCCCAGCATTTT
v_call: TRBV12-3/TRBV12-4; clone_size: few; j_call: TRBJ2-1; d_call: NA; cdr3_aa: CASSHQTTGRNEQFF; cdr3_nt: TGTGCCAGCAGCCATCAAACGACAGGGAGGAATGAGCAGTTCTTC
v_call: TRBV7-9; clone_size: many; j_call: TRBJ2-7; d_call: NA; cdr3_aa: CATDLNSYEQYF; cdr3_nt: TGTGCCACAGATCTCAACTCCTACGAGCAGTACTTC
v_call: TRBV5-6; clone_size: once; j_call: TRBJ2-2; d_call: NA; cdr3_aa: CASSTRPLNTGELFF; cdr3_nt: TGTGCCAGCAGTACCAGGCCCCTAAACACCGGGGAGCTGTTTTTT
v_call: TRBV6-5; clone_size: NA; j_call: TRBJ2-7; d_call: NA; cdr3_aa: CASSYSEQGYEQYF; cdr3_nt: TGTGCCAGCAGTTACTCGGAACAGGGATACGAGCAGTACTTC
v_call: TRBV7-3; clone_size: NA; j_call: TRBJ1-2; d_call: NA; cdr3_aa: CASSPTPGKSYGYTF; cdr3_nt: TGTGCCAGCAGCCCCACGCCCGGTAAAAGCTATGGCTACACCTTC
v_call: TRBV15; clone_size: NA; j_call: TRBJ2-1; d_call: NA; cdr3_aa: CATSRDRVDEQFF; cdr3_nt: TGTGCCACCAGCAGAGATAGGGTCGATGAGCAGTTCTTC
v_call: TRBV7-2; clone_size: few; j_call: TRBJ1-2; d_call: TRBD1; cdr3_aa: CASSLVTGGGGYTF; cdr3_nt: TGTGCCAGCAGCTTAGTTACAGGGGGCGGAGGCTACACCTTC
v_call: TRBV4-1; clone_size: few; j_call: TRBJ1-5; d_call: TRBD1; cdr3_aa: CASSQVGQDNQPQHF; cdr3_nt: TGCGCCAGCAGCCAAGTTGGACAGGATAATCAGCCCCAGCATTTT
v_call: TRBV21-1; clone_size: few; j_call: TRBJ2-3; d_call: NA; cdr3_aa: CASSKKQGADTQYF; cdr3_nt: TGTGCCAGCAGCAAGAAACAGGGGGCGGACACGCAGTATTTT
v_call: TRBV20-1; clone_size: few; j_call: TRBJ1-5; d_call: NA; cdr3_aa: CSAVQGQNQPQHF; cdr3_nt: TGCAGTGCTGTTCAGGGCCAAAATCAGCCCCAGCATTTT
v_call: TRBV12-3/TRBV12-4; clone_size: few; j_call: TRBJ2-3; d_call: NA; cdr3_aa: CASSLAVTDTQYF; cdr3_nt: TGTGCCAGCAGTTTAGCGGTCACAGATACGCAGTATTTT